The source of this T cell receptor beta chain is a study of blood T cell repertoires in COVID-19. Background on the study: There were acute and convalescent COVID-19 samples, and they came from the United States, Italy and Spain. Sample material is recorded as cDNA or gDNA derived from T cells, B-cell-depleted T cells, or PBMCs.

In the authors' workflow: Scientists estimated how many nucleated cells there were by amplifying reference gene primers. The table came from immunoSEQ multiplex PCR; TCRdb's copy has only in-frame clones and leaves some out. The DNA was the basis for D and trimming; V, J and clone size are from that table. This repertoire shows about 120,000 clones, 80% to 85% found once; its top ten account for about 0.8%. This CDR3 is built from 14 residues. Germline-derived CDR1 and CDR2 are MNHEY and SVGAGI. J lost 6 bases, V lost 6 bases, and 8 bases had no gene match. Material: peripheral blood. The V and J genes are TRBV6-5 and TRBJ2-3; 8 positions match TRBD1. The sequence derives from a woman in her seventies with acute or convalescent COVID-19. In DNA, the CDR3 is TGTGCCAGCAGATCCGGACAGGGCAAGGATACGCAGTATTTT. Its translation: CASRSGQGKDTQYF.